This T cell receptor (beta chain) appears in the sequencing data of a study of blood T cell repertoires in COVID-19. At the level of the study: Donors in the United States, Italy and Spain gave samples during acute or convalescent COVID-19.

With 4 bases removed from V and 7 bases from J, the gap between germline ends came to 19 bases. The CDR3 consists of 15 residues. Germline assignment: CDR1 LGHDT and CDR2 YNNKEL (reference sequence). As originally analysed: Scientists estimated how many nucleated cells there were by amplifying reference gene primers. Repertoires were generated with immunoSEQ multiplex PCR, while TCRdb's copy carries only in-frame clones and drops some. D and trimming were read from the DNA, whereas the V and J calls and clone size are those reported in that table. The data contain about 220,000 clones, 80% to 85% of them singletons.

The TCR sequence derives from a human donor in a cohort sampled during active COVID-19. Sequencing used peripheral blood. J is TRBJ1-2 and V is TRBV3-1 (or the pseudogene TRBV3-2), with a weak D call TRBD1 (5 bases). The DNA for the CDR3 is TGTGCCAGCAGCCTTCCGGGCGGGGCCCGTCCTGGCTACACCTTC. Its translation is CASSLPGGARPGYTF.